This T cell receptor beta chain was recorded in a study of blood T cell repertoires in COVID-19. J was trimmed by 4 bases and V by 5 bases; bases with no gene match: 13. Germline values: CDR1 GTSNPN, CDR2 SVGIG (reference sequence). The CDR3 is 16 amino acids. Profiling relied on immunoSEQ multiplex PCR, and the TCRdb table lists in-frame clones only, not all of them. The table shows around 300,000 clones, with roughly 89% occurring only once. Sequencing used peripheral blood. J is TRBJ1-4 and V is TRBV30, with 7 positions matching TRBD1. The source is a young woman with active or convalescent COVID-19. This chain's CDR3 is CAWGDRALGSNEKLFF. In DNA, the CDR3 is TGTGCCTGGGGAGACAGGGCTCTGGGGAGTAATGAAAAACTGTTTTTT.